Sequencing of this T cell receptor beta chain was carried out in a study of cytomegalovirus exposure and HLA in healthy donors. As for this clone: Its antigen is currently unknown.

Donors counted as nominally healthy when sampled, yet unrecorded immune exposures were likely. The CDR3 is 13 residues long. Germline V lookup: CDR1 SGHAT, CDR2 FQNNGV. Trimming pared 5 bases from V and 0 bases from J, leaving 8 bases between. The PCR contained 60 Vbeta and 13 Jbeta primers. Repertoires were generated with immunoSEQ multiplex PCR, while TCRdb's copy carries only in-frame clones and drops some. Of around 140,000 clones listed, roughly 79% are singletons. Study-wide results and caveats: Researchers reported in a later analysis that a missense DCLRE1C variant was tied to TCR beta V- and J-gene trimming. Sequencing depth roughly uniform across donors was assumed in presence/absence analyses.

The genes are TRBV11-2 and TRBJ2-7; TRBD2 might be the D (5 bases). The sample consisted of PBMCs. This TCR came from a woman aged 35 to 49 in good health and CMV-seronegative. The CDR3 sequence is CASSPRGSYEQYF. The CDR3 nucleotides read TGTGCCAGCAGCCCACGGGGCTCCTACGAGCAGTACTTC.